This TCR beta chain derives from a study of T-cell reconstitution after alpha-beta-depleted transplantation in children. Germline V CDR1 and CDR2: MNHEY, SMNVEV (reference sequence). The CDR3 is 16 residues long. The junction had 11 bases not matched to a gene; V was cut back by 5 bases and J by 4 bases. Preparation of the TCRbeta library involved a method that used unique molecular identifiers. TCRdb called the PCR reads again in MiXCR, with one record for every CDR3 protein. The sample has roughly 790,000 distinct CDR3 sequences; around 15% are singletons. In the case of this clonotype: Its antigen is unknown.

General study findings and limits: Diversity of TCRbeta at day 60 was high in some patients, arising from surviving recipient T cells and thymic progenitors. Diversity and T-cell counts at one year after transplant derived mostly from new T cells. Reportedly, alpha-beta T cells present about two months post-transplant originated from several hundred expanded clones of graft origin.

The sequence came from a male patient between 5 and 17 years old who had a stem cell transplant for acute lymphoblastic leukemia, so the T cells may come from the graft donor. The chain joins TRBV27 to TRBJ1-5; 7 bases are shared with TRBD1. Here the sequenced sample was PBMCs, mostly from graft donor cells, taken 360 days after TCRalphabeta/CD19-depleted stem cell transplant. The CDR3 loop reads CASSTLRQGGNQPQHF. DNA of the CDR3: TGTGCCAGCAGTACCCTCCGCCAGGGGGGAAATCAGCCCCAGCATTTT.